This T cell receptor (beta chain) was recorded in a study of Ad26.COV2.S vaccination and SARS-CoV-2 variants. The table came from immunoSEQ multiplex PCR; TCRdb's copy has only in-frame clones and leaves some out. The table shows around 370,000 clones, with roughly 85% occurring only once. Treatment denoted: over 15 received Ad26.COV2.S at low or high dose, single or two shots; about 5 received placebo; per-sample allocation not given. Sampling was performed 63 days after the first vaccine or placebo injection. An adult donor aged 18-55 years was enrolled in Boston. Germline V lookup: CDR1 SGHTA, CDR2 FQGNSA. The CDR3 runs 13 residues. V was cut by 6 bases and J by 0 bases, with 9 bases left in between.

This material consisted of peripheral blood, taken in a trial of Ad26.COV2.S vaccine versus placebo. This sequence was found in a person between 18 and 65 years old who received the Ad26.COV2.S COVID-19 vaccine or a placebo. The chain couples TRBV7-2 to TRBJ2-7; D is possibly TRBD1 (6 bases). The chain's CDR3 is CASRDSISYEQYF. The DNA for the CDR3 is TGTGCCAGCAGGGACAGCATCTCCTACGAGCAGTACTTC.